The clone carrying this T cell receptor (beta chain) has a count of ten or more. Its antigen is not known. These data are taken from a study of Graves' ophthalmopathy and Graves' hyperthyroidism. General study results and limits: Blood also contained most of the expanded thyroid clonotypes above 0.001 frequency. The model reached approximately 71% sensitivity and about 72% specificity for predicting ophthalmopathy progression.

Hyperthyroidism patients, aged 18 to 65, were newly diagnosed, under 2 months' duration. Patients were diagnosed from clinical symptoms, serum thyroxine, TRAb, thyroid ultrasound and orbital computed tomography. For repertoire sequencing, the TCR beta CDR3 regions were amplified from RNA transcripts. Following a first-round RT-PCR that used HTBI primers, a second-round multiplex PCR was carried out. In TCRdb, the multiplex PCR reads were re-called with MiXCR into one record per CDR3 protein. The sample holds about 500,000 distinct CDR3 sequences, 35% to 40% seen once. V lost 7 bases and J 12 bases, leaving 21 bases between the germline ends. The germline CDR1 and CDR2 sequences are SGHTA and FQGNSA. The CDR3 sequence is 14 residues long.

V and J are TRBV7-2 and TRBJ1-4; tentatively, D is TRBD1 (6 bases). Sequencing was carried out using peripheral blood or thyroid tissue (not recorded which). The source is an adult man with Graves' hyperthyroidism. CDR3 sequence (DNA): TGTGCCAGCACCCGAGGGGGGGAGGCTTCTGAACTGTTTTTT. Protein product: CASTRGGEASELFF. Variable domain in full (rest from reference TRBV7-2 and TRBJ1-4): GAGVSQSPSNKVTEKGKDVELRCDPISGHTALYWYRQSLGQGLEFLIYFQGNSAPDKSGLPSDRFSAERTGGSVSTLTIQRTQQEDSAVYLCASTRGGEASELFFGSGTQLSVL.